The sequence of this TCR beta chain was determined in a study of shared clonotypes between healthy human individuals. Across the whole study: Sampling drew on donors who were a couple of women and three men aged 18 to 49.

It was into CD45RA+ naive and CD45RA-negative memory subsets that the CD4+ cells were split. Study-level findings and limits: The small donor group covered limited genetic and exposure diversity.

The V gene's germline CDR1 is SGHNT and CDR2 YYREEE (reference sequence). The CDR3 totals 15 residues. Trimming took 3 bases from V and 0 from J, leaving 11 bases between them. About this clone itself: Antigen unknown.

The data were produced by immunoSEQ multiplex PCR, yet TCRdb's version contains in-frame clones alone and is incomplete. In the table there are under 1,900,000 clones, 98% of which are singletons. This TCR was sampled from a man aged 25 to 40 in good health. The chain uses TRBV5-4 and TRBJ2-3; possible D gene TRBD2, 5 bases. The specimen sequenced was naive CD4+ T cells sorted from blood. Documented subset: CD45RA+ positively selected. The CDR3 coding sequence is TGTGCCAGCAGCTACGAGCGGAGTAGCACAGATACGCAGTATTTT. Translating it yields CASSYERSSTDTQYF.